The entry that follows covers one T cell receptor (beta chain) sequence. TCRdb's copy holds only in-frame clones and misses some; the assay was immunoSEQ multiplex PCR. The sample has about 110,000 clones, approximately 84% seen once. The sample belongs to a study of blood T cell repertoires in COVID-19. Study-wide background: Material from acute and convalescent COVID-19 was sourced from the United States, Italy and Spain. T cells, B-cell-depleted T cells, or PBMCs supplied cDNA or gDNA.

This receptor was obtained from a woman in her sixties with acute or convalescent COVID-19. Sequencing used peripheral blood.

DNA for the CDR3: TGTGCCAGCAGTTACTCGGCCAATGAGCAGTTCTTC. As protein: CASSYSANEQFF. The rearrangement joins TRBV6-5 to TRBJ2-1; D call uncertain. V shed 0 bases and J shed 6 bases, with 3 bases lying between them. Germline lookup yields CDR1 MNHEY and CDR2 SVGAGI. The CDR3 consists of 12 residues.